In this sample, the clone carrying this T cell receptor (beta chain) turned up once. The target antigen is unknown. These data originate in a study of response to subunit inactivated influenza vaccine. Whole-study results and caveats: The authors proposed limited new T cell recruitment per seasonal influenza vaccination.

TCRdb reanalysed the RT-PCR reads using MiXCR and keeps one entry per CDR3 protein. The data show 170,000 or so distinct CDR3 sequences, roughly 10% seen once. The CDR3 runs 14 residues. The ends lost 6 bases at V and 6 bases at J; junction bases unmatched: 8. Germline CDR1 is MNHNS and CDR2 is SASEGT. V and J are TRBV6-1 and TRBJ2-7; 10 nucleotides agree with TRBD1. The receptor was derived from a man aged 50-75 years who received an inactivated influenza vaccine. The starting material was CD8+ T cells sorted from PBMCs, obtained 23 months after vaccination. CDR3 loop: CASSPRGQGPEQYF. For the CDR3, the DNA is TGTGCCAGCAGCCCCAGGGGACAGGGGCCCGAGCAGTACTTC.